The 2 T cell receptor beta chains below were found in one sample sequenced in a study of cytomegalovirus exposure and HLA in healthy donors. It was with 60 Vbeta and 13 Jbeta primers that the PCR ran. The data were produced by immunoSEQ multiplex PCR, yet TCRdb's version contains in-frame clones alone and is incomplete. The sample records 120,000 to 150,000 clones, roughly 80% being singletons. Sequences were obtained from PBMCs. Source of these receptors: a man under 40 in good health and CMV-seropositive.

The chain joins TRBV28 to TRBJ1-2; D gene unclear. V was trimmed by 5 bases and J by 4 bases, leaving 20 bases between them. CDR1 MDHEN and CDR2 SYDVKM come from the germline V gene. The CDR3 length is 16 residues. The chain's CDR3 is CASSPPLVGTAYGYTF. The CDR3 DNA follows: TGTGCCAGCAGTCCCCCCCTTGTGGGCACGGCCTATGGCTACACCTTC.

The CDR3 sequence is CASSLYMGVRYTF. Here the CDR3 DNA reads TGTGCCAGCAGTTTATATATGGGCGTACGCTACACCTTC. The gene calls are TRBV28 and TRBJ1-2; D unclear. The CDR3 consists of 13 residues. Germline CDR1 reads MDHEN; CDR2 reads SYDVKM. V was clipped by 1 base and J by 9 bases, with 12 bases between them.